The present T cell receptor beta chain was sequenced within a study of cytomegalovirus exposure and HLA in healthy donors (dated by TCRdb to about 2017). About the study as a whole: An earlier analysis of approximately 600 of the donors reported 276 Gb of sequence data and around 120 million unique TCR beta sequences from some 180 million T cells. Across some 400 genotyped donors of the cohort, an average of about 220,000 unique TCR beta nucleotide sequences per donor were sequenced, and 15% to 20% of those sequences were non-productive. To predict cytomegalovirus infection status, the study brought together high-throughput TCR immunosequencing, statistical association of individual TCRs with disease status, and machine learning. Both class I and class II loci were covered by HLA typing, at four-digit resolution. To decide whether each TCR beta V gene segment behaved as functional or pseudogenic, an earlier analysis of some 600 of the donors relied on high-throughput TCR beta sequencing. The study was designed to test whether signatures of past pathogen exposure could be identified by cataloging public T cell receptors. Rather than drawing on any new phenotypic data, the later analysis identified candidate immune exposures from TCR beta sequences and the way those sequences occurred across donors. Around 320 gigabases of sequencing data and 80 million or so unique TCR sequences were included in an early release covering 550 to 650 HLA-typed donors. Along with the 666-subject first cohort, a separate validation cohort of over a hundred different subjects was used. The study used immunosequencing to profile the T cell repertoires of 666 subjects and linked those repertoires to cytomegalovirus serostatus. To study patterns of TCR occurrence, a later analysis re-analyzed previously published TCR beta repertoires from just over 650 donors and added high-resolution HLA genotyping. Every repertoire in the discovery cohort had been generated on one and the same sequencing platform. Genome-wide SNP genotypes for about three fifths of the roughly 670 donors were used in a later genetic analysis, which treated that subset as a discovery cohort. Four or five DR-DQ haplotypes were handled as single units for association and clustering because linkage in the cohort was strong. Of the roughly 420 genotyped donors, less than 90% were placed in the genetic ancestry cluster associated with self-reported Caucasian donors. Donor age, sex, ethnicity and CMV serostatus were collected together with the repertoire data. The number of typed donors differed by locus: about 620-640 for A, B, C, DRB1 and DQB1; 500 to 550 for DQA1; fewer than 610 for DPA1; and about 450 for DPB1. The investigation overall reported the following: A further reported finding was that TCR beta sequences accurately predicted the HLA-A and HLA-B alleles for most subjects in the first cohort. The study gave a list of under 200 TCR beta chains associated with cytomegalovirus. A later analysis found that TCR association rates varied across HLA loci, with DRB1 alleles showing the most associated TCRs and HLA-C alleles the fewest. Immune exposure information for the cohort was limited to CMV serostatus. About 17 rarely observed V segments, including chromosome 9 orphons, were excluded from the earlier analysis of approximately 500 of the donors because counts were too low. According to a later genetic analysis, donors in an Asian-associated ancestry cluster had fewer N-insertions in productive TCRs than the approximately 650-donor mean. According to the authors, the approach could potentially be generalized to other disease states and immunological phenotypes. Assigning TCR associations to individual alleles was difficult when HLA alleles, especially DR and DQ, strongly co-occurred. Some IMGT-functional V segments, including TRBV6-2 and TRBV6-3, could not be distinguished by the 87-base-pair reads and were therefore excluded. The presence/absence analyses assumed that sequencing depth was roughly uniform across donors, and that assumption may not be true. Most TCR sequences were seen in very few donors, while some public TCRs were found in many individuals. A group of highly shared sequence variants was considered likely to be a technical artifact of the sequencing pipeline. In an earlier analysis of fewer than 700 of the donors, most TCR beta V segments appeared in productive rearrangements about 87% or about 30% of the time, broadly matching IMGT annotations. In both the original and validation cohorts, the classifier was reported to diagnose cytomegalovirus status with high specificity and sensitivity. Correlated functional status among segregating V segments might be attributable to linkage disequilibrium, but an unknown experimental factor could not be ruled out. Most CMV-associated TCR beta chains appeared to be HLA-restricted in a later analysis, and the HLA associations seemed to be driven largely by CMV exposure. In a later analysis, some 18,000 TCR beta sequences were associated with specific HLA alleles at a false discovery rate of 0.05. In a later analysis, several top co-occurrence clusters were reported to appear linked to parvovirus B19, influenza, CMV and Epstein-Barr virus. In this cohort, only TCR beta chains were sequenced, and detectable features were limited by the absence of alpha or paired-chain data. Compared with equally common non-associated chains, HLA-associated TCR beta chains in a later analysis were more clonally expanded and had lower generation probabilities. Because HLA typing was unavailable for some donors at each locus, only the typed subset was used in association tests. In a later genetic analysis, a missense DCLRE1C variant was associated with V-gene and J-gene trimming of TCR beta chains, and the association was replicated in an independent cohort. A few of the identified cytomegalovirus-associated TCR beta chains were confirmed in vitro to be specific for cytomegalovirus antigens.

Including cysteine and phenylalanine, the CDR3 has 16 amino acids. The sequence is cut down to CDR3 DNA, 48 bases in frame from base 1. The library was made by the immunoSEQ multiplex PCR assay. The multiplex PCR relied on a mix of 60 forward primers for TCR Vbeta segments and 13 reverse primers for TCR Jbeta segments. The CDR3 region of rearranged TCR beta genes was amplified from genomic DNA with a multiplex PCR assay. The Illumina HiSeq System was used to sequence the amplified TCR beta libraries as 87-base-pair reads. In the original analysis: In a later analysis, approximately 74 million unique TCR beta chains were counted across the 500 to 850 repertoires, and approximately 11 million of these chains were shared by at least two donors. A nearest-neighbor algorithm error-corrected the raw reads and collapsed the reads into unique sequences, merging closely related sequences to remove PCR and sequencing errors. To assign V, D and J gene segments, CDR3 sequences were aligned to IMGT reference sequences. Each retained sequence needed at least a six-nucleotide match to both a V gene segment and a J gene segment. A rearrangement was called productive if the CDR3 had no stop codons and remained in frame with V and J, and every other rearrangement was called non-productive. Following IMGT convention, CDR3 was defined as the stretch from the second conserved V-encoded cysteine to the conserved J-encoded phenylalanine. Sequences without an unambiguous match to a single V gene segment were excluded from the earlier analysis of approximately 600 of the donors. An earlier analysis of about 590 of the donors classified V segments as functional when productive rearrangements were above 56.7% and as segregating when the standard deviation between donors was above 5%. A statistical classification framework was built to diagnose cytomegalovirus status from the catalog of TCR beta chain sequences. V and J gene assignment, in a later analysis, came from comparing TCR nucleotide sequences with IMGT/GENE-DB human TR gene sequences. In a later analysis, CDR3 sequences and most-parsimonious VDJ recombination scenarios were assigned using the TCRdist pipeline. A later analysis defined each TCR beta chain by its CDR3 amino acid sequence plus V-gene family, and excluded reads lacking a unique V-gene family. In a later analysis, 500 to 700 highly shared, low-generation-probability nucleotide sequences were removed to address suspected cross-contamination and a sequencing artifact. A later analysis calculated a clonal expansion index for each public chain from normalized within-repertoire ranks of inferred template counts. In a later analysis, generation probabilities were computed using a VDJ recombination model fitted to out-of-frame rearrangements, and the results were checked against IGoR. Hypergeometric tests were used in a later analysis to score TCR-TCR, TCR-HLA and TCR-CMV co-occurrence, with a repertoire-size bias correction applied to the TCR pairs. In a later analysis, false discovery rates were estimated by permuting HLA or CMV assignments 20 times. In a later analysis, co-occurring TCRs were grouped using DBSCAN, with TCRdist sequence similarity added in when clustering inside HLA-allele-positive subsets. For co-occurrence clustering, repertoires with fewer than 30,000 or more than 120,000 public chains were excluded, along with roughly 5 repertoires with anomalous nucleotide sharing. TCRdb retrieved this table from immuneACCESS and kept in-frame rearrangements only. Not all clones are present; in checked studies, unresolved V genes account for under half, and no reason is known for the remainder. V and J calls and clone size are copied from that table; D and trimming were computed from the DNA. The sample table shows roughly 150,000 clones, and about 70% are seen once. 10% of the sample belongs to the ten largest clones.

To note about this clone: What this receptor recognizes is not known. Base quality data are lacking; no much larger clone is found one base away.

The cohort consisted of hundreds of healthy bone marrow donors. At the time of sampling, all cohort members were nominally healthy, though unrecorded immune exposures were likely present. The donor tested CMV seropositive, placing the donor among the roughly 300 seropositive members of the cohort. Each donor provided a peripheral blood sample, and peripheral blood mononuclear cells were used for TCR beta sequencing. Genomic DNA was extracted from the blood cell samples with the Qiagen DNeasy Blood Extraction Kit. This TCR came from a young man in good health and CMV-seropositive. The rearrangement combines TRBV21-1 with TRBJ2-1; no check of the table's D call, TRBD1, against the DNA was made. TRBV21-1 represents a pseudogene. Sequencing was performed on PBMCs. CDR3 region: CASSLREDRGRHEQFF. In nucleotide form, the sequence is TGTGCCAGCAGCCTTAGGGAGGACAGGGGTCGACATGAGCAGTTCTTC.